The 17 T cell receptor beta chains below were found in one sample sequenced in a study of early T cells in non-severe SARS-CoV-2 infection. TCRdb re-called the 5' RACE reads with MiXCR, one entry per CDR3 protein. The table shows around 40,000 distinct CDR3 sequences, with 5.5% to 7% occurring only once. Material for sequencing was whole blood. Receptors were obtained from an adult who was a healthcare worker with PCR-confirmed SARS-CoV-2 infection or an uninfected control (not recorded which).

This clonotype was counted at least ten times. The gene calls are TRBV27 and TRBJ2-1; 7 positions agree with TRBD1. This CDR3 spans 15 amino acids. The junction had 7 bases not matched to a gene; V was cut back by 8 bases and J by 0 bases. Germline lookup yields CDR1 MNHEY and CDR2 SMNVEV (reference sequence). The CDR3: CASSLDRASYNEQFF. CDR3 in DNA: TGTGCCAGCTCCTTAGACAGGGCCTCCTACAATGAGCAGTTCTTC.

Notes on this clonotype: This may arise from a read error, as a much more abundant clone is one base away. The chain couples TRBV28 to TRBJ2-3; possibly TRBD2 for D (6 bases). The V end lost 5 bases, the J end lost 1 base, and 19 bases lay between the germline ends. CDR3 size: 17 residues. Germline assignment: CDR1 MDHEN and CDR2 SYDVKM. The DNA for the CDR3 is TGTGCCAGCAGTAAAGAGAGCGGCGGGGCATGCACAGATACGCAGTATTTT. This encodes CASSKESGGACTDTQYF. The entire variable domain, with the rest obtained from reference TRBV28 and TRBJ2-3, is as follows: DVKVTQSSRYLVKRTGEKVFLECVQDMDHENMFWYRQDPGLGLRLIYFSYDVKMKEKGDIPEGYSVSREKKERFSLILESASTNQTSMYLCASSKESGGACTDTQYFGPGTRLTVL.

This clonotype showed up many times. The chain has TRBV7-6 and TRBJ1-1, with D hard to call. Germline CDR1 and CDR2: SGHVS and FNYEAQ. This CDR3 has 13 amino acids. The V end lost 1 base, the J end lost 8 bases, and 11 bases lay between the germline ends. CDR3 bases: TGTGCCAGCAGCTTAGGAGGGATCCCCGAAGCTTTCTTT. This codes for CASSLGGIPEAFF.

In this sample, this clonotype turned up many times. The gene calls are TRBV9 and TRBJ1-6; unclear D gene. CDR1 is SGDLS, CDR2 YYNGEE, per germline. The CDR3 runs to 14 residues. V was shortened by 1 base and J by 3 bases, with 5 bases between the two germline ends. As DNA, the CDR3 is TGTGCCAGCAGCGTAACCGTCTATAATTCACCCCTCCACTTT. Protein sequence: CASSVTVYNSPLHF.

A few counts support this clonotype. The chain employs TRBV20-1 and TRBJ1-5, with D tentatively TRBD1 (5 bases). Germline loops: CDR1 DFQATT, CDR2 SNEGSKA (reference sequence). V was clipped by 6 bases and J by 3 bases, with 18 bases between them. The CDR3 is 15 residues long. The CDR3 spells CSAAIGGGDNQPQHF. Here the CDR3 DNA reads TGCAGTGCCGCAATTGGGGGGGGTGACAATCAGCCCCAGCATTTT.

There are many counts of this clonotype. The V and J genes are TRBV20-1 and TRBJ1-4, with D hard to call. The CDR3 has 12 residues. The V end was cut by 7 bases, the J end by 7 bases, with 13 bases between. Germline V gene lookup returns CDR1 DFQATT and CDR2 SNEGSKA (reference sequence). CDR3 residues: CSVDHLGEKLFF. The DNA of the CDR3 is TGCAGTGTGGATCATTTGGGTGAAAAACTGTTTTTT.

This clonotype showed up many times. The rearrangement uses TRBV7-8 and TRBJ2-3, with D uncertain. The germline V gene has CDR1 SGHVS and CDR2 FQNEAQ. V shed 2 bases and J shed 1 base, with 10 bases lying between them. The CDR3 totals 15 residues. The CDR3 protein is CASSLLAAGTDTQYF. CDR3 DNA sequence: TGTGCCAGCAGCTTATTGGCAGCCGGCACAGATACGCAGTATTTT. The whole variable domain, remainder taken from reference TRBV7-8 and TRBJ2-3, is GAGVSQSPRYKVAKRGQDVALRCDPISGHVSLFWYQQALGQGPEFLTYFQNEAQLDKSGLPSDRFFAERPEGSVSTLKIQRTQQEDSAVYLCASSLLAAGTDTQYFGPGTRLTVL.

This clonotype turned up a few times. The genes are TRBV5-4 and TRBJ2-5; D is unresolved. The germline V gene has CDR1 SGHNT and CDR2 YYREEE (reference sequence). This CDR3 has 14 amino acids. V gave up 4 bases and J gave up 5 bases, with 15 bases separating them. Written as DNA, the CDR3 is TGTGCCAGCAGCCGAGTGTGGAGCTCGGAGACCCAGTACTTC. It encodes CASSRVWSSETQYF.

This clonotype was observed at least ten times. The CDR3 DNA reads as TGTGCCAGCAGCTTACAGTACAGGGACCATGAGCAGTTCTTC. It yields the protein CASSLQYRDHEQFF. The chain couples TRBV11-1 to TRBJ2-1; D may be TRBD1 (6 bases). This CDR3 is 14 amino acids long. Germline CDR1 SGHAT, CDR2 FQDESV (reference sequence). Between the trimmed V and J ends, which lost 2 bases and 8 bases, there was a span of 13 bases. Full variable domain (rest looked up from reference TRBV11-1 and TRBJ2-1): EAEVAQSPRYKITEKSQAVAFWCDPISGHATLYWYRQILGQGPELLVQFQDESVVDDSQLPKDRFSAERLKGVDSTLKIQPAELGDSAMYLCASSLQYRDHEQFFGPGTRLTVL.

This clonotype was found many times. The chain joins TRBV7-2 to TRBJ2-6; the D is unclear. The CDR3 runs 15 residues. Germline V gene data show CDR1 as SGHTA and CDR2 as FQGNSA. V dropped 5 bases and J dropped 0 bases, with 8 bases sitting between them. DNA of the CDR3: TGTGCCAGCAGCCCCGTTGGCTCTGGGGCCAACGTCCTGACTTTC. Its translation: CASSPVGSGANVLTF.

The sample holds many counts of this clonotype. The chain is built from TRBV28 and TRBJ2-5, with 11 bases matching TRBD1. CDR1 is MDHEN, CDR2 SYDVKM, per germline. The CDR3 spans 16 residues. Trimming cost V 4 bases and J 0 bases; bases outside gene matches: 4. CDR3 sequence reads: CASSSRDRGYQETQYF. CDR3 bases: TGTGCCAGCAGTTCCCGGGACAGGGGGTACCAAGAGACCCAGTACTTC.

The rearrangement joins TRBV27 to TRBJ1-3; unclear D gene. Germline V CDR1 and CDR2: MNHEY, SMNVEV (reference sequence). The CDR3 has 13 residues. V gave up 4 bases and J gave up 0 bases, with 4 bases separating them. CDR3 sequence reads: CASSYSSGNTIYF. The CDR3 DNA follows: TGTGCCAGCAGTTACAGCTCTGGAAACACCATATATTTT.

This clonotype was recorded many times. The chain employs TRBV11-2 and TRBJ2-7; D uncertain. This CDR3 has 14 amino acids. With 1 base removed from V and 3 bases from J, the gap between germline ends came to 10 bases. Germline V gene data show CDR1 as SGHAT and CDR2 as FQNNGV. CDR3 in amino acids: CASSLGVSVYEQYF. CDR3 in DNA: TGTGCCAGCAGCTTAGGTGTGTCGGTCTACGAGCAGTACTTC.

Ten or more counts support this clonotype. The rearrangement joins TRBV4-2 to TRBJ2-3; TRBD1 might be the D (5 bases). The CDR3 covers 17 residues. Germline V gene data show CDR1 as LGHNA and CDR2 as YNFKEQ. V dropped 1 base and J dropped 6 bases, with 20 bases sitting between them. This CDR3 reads CASSQVWDKTDRDTQYF. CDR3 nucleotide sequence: TGTGCCAGCAGCCAAGTTTGGGATAAGACAGATCGGGATACGCAGTATTTT.

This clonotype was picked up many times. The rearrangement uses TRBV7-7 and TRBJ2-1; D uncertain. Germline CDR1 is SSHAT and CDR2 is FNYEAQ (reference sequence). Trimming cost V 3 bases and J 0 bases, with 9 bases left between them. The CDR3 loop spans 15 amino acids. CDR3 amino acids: CASSFRLSSYNEQFF. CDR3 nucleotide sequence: TGTGCCAGCAGCTTTCGGTTAAGCTCCTACAATGAGCAGTTCTTC.

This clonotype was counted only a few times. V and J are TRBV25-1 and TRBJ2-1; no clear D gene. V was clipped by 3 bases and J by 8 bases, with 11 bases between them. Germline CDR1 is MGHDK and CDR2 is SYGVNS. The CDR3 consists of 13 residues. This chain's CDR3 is CASSDWARDEQFF. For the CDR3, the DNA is TGTGCCAGCAGTGATTGGGCCCGTGATGAGCAGTTCTTC.

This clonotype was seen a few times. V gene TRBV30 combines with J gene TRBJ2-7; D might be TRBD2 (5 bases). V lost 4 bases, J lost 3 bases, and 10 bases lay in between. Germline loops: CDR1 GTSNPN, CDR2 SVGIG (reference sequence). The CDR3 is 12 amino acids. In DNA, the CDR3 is TGTGCCTGGATCGCCGGGGTCTACGAGCAGTACTTC. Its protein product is CAWIAGVYEQYF.